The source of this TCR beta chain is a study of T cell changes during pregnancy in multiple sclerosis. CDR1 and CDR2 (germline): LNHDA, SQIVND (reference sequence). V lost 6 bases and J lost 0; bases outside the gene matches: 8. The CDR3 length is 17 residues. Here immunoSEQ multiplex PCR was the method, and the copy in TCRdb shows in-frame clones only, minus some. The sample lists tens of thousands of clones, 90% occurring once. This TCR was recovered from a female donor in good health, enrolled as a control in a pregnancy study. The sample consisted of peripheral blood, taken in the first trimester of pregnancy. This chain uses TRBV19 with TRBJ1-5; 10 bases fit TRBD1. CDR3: CASRRDRGGDSNQPQHF. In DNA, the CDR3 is TGTGCCAGTAGAAGGGACAGGGGTGGGGATAGCAATCAGCCCCAGCATTTT.